This TCR beta chain appears in the sequencing data of a study of identical twins. Broader study findings: Twins shared out-of-frame alpha sequences with excess low generation probability. Insertion counts were lower in abundant cord blood beta clonotypes, a trend that memory repertoires did not show.

The sample holds many counts of this clonotype. The antigen is not known. cDNA molecules carried unique molecular identifiers, and template switching added a universal primer site. In TCRdb, the 5' RACE reads were re-called with MiXCR into one record per CDR3 protein. The data contain approximately 300,000 distinct CDR3 sequences, 9.5% of them singletons. Trimming left V 0 bases short and J 7 bases short, with 15 bases between. Germline V gene sequence: CDR1 LGHNA, CDR2 YSLEER. CDR3 length: 16 residues. The sample was also reused in another study, on yellow fever vaccine responses in identical twins.

The sequencing input was CD8+ T cells sorted from blood. The chain combines TRBV4-3 with TRBJ2-2, with D possibly being TRBD2 (5 bases). The TCR comes from a woman under 30 in good health. CDR3 coding DNA: TGCGCCAGCAGCCAAGATCGGTCCGGGGTGGTCGGGGAGCTGTTTTTT. Encoded protein: CASSQDRSGVVGELFF.